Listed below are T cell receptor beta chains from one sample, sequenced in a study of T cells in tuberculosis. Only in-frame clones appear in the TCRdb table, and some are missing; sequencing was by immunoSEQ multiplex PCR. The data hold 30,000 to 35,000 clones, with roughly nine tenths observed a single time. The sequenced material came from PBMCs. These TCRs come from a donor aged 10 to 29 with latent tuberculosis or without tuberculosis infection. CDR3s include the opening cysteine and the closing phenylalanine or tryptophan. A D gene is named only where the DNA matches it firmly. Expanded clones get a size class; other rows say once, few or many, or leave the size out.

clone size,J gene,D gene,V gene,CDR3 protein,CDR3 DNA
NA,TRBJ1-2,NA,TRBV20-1,CSAPDKFGYTF,TGCAGTGCTCCCGACAAGTTTGGCTACACCTTC
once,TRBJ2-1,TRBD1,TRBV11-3,CASSTEPAGGTYNEQFF,TGTGCCAGCAGCACAGAGCCCGCAGGGGGTACCTACAATGAGCAGTTCTTC
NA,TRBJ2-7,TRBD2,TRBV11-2,CASSLASGYRPGEQYF,TGTGCCAGCAGCTTGGCTAGCGGATACCGACCGGGAGAGCAGTACTTC
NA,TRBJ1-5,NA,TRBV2,CASSDPGEVVSNQPQHF,TGTGCCAGCAGTGACCCGGGTGAAGTTGTGAGCAATCAGCCCCAGCATTTT
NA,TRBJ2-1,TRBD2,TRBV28,CASSRTSGAHNEQFF,TGTGCCAGCAGTAGAACTAGCGGAGCCCACAATGAGCAGTTCTTC
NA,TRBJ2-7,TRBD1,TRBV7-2,CASSLASAGQGVYEQYF,TGTGCCAGCAGCTTAGCGTCGGCGGGACAGGGGGTCTACGAGCAGTACTTC
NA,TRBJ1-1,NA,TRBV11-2,CASSLRTATEAFF,TGTGCCAGCAGCTTGAGGACAGCCACTGAAGCTTTCTTT
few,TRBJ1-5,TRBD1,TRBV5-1,CASSPGTDNQPQHF,TGCGCCAGCAGCCCGGGGACAGACAATCAGCCCCAGCATTTT
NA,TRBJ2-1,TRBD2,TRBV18,CASSPPASGRAYNEQFF,TGTGCCAGCTCACCACCTGCAAGCGGGAGGGCCTACAATGAGCAGTTCTTC
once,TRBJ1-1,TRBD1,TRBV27,CASRRQGINTEAFF,TGTGCCAGCAGAAGACAGGGGATCAACACTGAAGCTTTCTTT
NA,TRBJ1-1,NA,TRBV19,CASKDKGTEAFF,TGTGCCAGTAAGGATAAGGGGACTGAAGCTTTCTTT